This T cell receptor beta chain was sequenced in a study of blood T cell repertoires in COVID-19. Sequenced by immunoSEQ multiplex PCR; TCRdb stores in-frame clones only, minus some. The sample contains over 250,000 clones, roughly 87% of which appear only once. The receptor was isolated from a woman aged 18-35 years who had recovered from COVID-19. Sequencing was carried out using PBMCs or T cells enriched from blood (not recorded which).

The CDR3 loop reads CASSPGGTGGYGGELFF. The CDR3 DNA sequence: TGTGCCAGCAGCCCTGGGGGGACAGGGGGCTATGGCGGGGAGCTGTTTTTT. The J gene is TRBJ2-2, the V gene TRBV7-3; 12 bases align to TRBD1. V lost 5 bases to trimming and J lost 7 bases; unmatched junction nucleotides: 11. Germline-derived CDR1 and CDR2 are SGHTA and FQGTGA. The CDR3 is 17 residues long. Full variable domain (rest looked up from reference TRBV7-3 and TRBJ2-2): GAGVSQTPSNKVTEKGKYVELRCDPISGHTALYWYRQSLGQGPEFLIYFQGTGAADDSGLPNDRFFAVRPEGSVSTLKIQRTERGDSAVYLCASSPGGTGGYGGELFFGEGSRLTVL.